The rows below give T cell receptor beta chains drawn from one sample of a study of T cells after yellow fever vaccination. TCRdb ran MiXCR on the 5' RACE reads and lists one entry per CDR3 protein. The sample consists of 400,000 to 650,000 distinct CDR3 sequences, just over 20% of them appearing once. The specimen was PBMCs, collected 21 days after the first yellow fever vaccination. The receptors come from a man younger than 35 who received the YFV17D yellow fever vaccine. CDR3s include the opening cysteine and the closing phenylalanine or tryptophan. Each record gives: J gene, D gene, clone size, V gene, CDR3 protein, CDR3 DNA. The D gene is left open where the match is weak. Size is omitted from some rows. Given values are once, few, many or a class for expanded clones.

J gene: TRBJ2-5
D gene: NA
clone size: NA
V gene: TRBV20-1
CDR3 protein: CSARRGAWETQYF
CDR3 DNA: TGCAGTGCTAGAAGGGGGGCTTGGGAGACCCAGTACTTC

J gene: TRBJ1-4
D gene: TRBD1
clone size: many
V gene: TRBV7-2
CDR3 protein: CASSRTGISPKLFF
CDR3 DNA: TGTGCCAGCAGCCGGACAGGGATTTCCCCAAAACTGTTTTTT

J gene: TRBJ1-3
D gene: NA
clone size: NA
V gene: TRBV28
CDR3 protein: CASSFDRSGNTIYF
CDR3 DNA: TGTGCCAGCAGTTTCGACCGATCTGGAAACACCATATATTTT

J gene: TRBJ2-2
D gene: NA
clone size: few
V gene: TRBV27
CDR3 protein: CASSSSGPAGELFF
CDR3 DNA: TGTGCCAGCAGTTCCTCGGGTCCCGCCGGGGAGCTGTTTTTT

J gene: TRBJ2-1
D gene: NA
clone size: NA
V gene: TRBV5-1
CDR3 protein: CASSLSGAYFGNEQFF
CDR3 DNA: TGCGCCAGCAGCTTATCAGGGGCCTACTTTGGCAATGAGCAGTTCTTC

J gene: TRBJ2-3
D gene: TRBD2
clone size: NA
V gene: TRBV7-2
CDR3 protein: CASSPTSVTDTQYF
CDR3 DNA: TGTGCCAGCAGTCCGACTAGCGTGACAGATACGCAGTATTTT

J gene: TRBJ1-2
D gene: NA
clone size: few
V gene: TRBV24-1
CDR3 protein: CATTNDRIRRGYTF
CDR3 DNA: TGTGCCACCACCAACGACAGGATAAGACGTGGCTACACCTTC

J gene: TRBJ2-5
D gene: NA
clone size: NA
V gene: TRBV7-9
CDR3 protein: CASSRGNQDTQYF
CDR3 DNA: TGTGCCAGCAGCCGGGGGAACCAAGATACCCAGTACTTC

J gene: TRBJ2-3
D gene: NA
clone size: few
V gene: TRBV7-9
CDR3 protein: CASSFGGGATDTQYF
CDR3 DNA: TGTGCCAGCAGCTTCGGAGGGGGGGCCACAGATACGCAGTATTTT

J gene: TRBJ2-5
D gene: TRBD2
clone size: few
V gene: TRBV4-1
CDR3 protein: CASGARLAGFQETQYF
CDR3 DNA: TGCGCCAGCGGGGCTCGTCTAGCGGGTTTCCAAGAGACCCAGTACTTC

J gene: TRBJ1-1
D gene: NA
clone size: NA
V gene: TRBV20-1
CDR3 protein: CSARVQGEAFF
CDR3 DNA: TGCAGTGCTAGAGTCCAGGGTGAAGCTTTCTTT

J gene: TRBJ1-4
D gene: NA
clone size: NA
V gene: TRBV20-1
CDR3 protein: CSAREVATNEKLFF
CDR3 DNA: TGCAGTGCTAGAGAAGTTGCAACTAATGAAAAACTGTTTTTT

J gene: TRBJ2-1
D gene: TRBD2
clone size: NA
V gene: TRBV28
CDR3 protein: CASKVGGGSYNEQFF
CDR3 DNA: TGTGCCAGCAAGGTTGGGGGGGGGTCCTACAATGAGCAGTTCTTC

J gene: TRBJ2-3
D gene: TRBD2
clone size: NA
V gene: TRBV29-1
CDR3 protein: CSVEMSGGPGADTQYF
CDR3 DNA: TGCAGCGTTGAAATGAGCGGGGGGCCCGGGGCAGATACGCAGTATTTT

J gene: TRBJ2-3
D gene: NA
clone size: few
V gene: TRBV10-2
CDR3 protein: CASGDVTDTQYF
CDR3 DNA: TGCGCCAGCGGGGATGTGACAGATACGCAGTATTTT

J gene: TRBJ2-1
D gene: NA
clone size: many
V gene: TRBV15
CDR3 protein: CATSRGKGSYNEQFF
CDR3 DNA: TGTGCCACCAGCAGAGGCAAGGGCTCCTACAATGAGCAGTTCTTC

J gene: TRBJ2-3
D gene: TRBD2
clone size: NA
V gene: TRBV2
CDR3 protein: CASTLGGAYTQYF
CDR3 DNA: TGTGCCAGCACGCTCGGGGGGGCATATACGCAGTATTTT

J gene: TRBJ2-1
D gene: TRBD2
clone size: NA
V gene: TRBV10-2
CDR3 protein: CASSEGTSGGVDEQFF
CDR3 DNA: TGCGCCAGCAGTGAGGGGACTAGCGGGGGGGTGGATGAGCAGTTCTTC

J gene: TRBJ2-7
D gene: NA
clone size: NA
V gene: TRBV5-6
CDR3 protein: CASSPAGDEQYF
CDR3 DNA: TGTGCCAGCAGCCCGGCTGGCGACGAGCAGTACTTC

J gene: TRBJ1-3
D gene: NA
clone size: few
V gene: TRBV7-9
CDR3 protein: CASSLAEGNTIYF
CDR3 DNA: TGTGCCAGCAGCCTGGCAGAAGGAAACACCATATATTTT

J gene: TRBJ2-5
D gene: TRBD2
clone size: NA
V gene: TRBV7-9
CDR3 protein: CASTQPGTSGAQETQYF
CDR3 DNA: TGTGCCAGCACTCAACCGGGGACTAGCGGGGCGCAAGAGACCCAGTACTTC

J gene: TRBJ2-1
D gene: NA
clone size: NA
V gene: TRBV12-3/TRBV12-4
CDR3 protein: CASSPRGGPNEQFF
CDR3 DNA: TGTGCCAGCAGTCCCCGCGGGGGCCCGAATGAGCAGTTCTTC